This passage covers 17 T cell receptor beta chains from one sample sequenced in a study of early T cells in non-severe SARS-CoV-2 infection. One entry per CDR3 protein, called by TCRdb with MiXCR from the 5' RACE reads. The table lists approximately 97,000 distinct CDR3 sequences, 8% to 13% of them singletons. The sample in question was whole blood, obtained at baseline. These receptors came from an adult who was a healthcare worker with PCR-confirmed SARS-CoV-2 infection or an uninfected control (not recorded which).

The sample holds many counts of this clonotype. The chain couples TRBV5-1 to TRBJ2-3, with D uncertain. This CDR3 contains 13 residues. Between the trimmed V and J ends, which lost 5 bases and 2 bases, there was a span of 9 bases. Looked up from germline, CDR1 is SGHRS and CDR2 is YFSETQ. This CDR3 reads CASSPGDTDTQYF. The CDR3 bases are TGCGCCAGCAGTCCAGGAGACACAGATACGCAGTATTTT.

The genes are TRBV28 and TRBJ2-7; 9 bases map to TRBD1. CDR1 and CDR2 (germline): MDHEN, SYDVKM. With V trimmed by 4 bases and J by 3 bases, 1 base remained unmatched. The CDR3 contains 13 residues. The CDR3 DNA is TGTGCCAGCAGTTACAGGGGGCTCTACGAGCAGTACTTC. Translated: CASSYRGLYEQYF.

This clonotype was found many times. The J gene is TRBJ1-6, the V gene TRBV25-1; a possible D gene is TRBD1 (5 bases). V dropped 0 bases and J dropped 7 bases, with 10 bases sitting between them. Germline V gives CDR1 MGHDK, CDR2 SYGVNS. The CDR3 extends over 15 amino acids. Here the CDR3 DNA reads TGTGCCAGCAGTGAATACGGGGGTTTAAATTCACCCCTCCACTTT. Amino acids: CASSEYGGLNSPLHF.

The CDR3, as DNA: TGCGCCAGCAGCTTGGGATCAGAAAGAGGCGAGCAGTACTTC. Amino acid sequence: CASSLGSERGEQYF. The V call is TRBV5-1, the J call TRBJ2-7, with D hard to call. CDR1 is SGHRS, CDR2 YFSETQ, per germline. The ends were cut back, 0 bases at V and 6 bases at J, with 13 bases in the middle. This CDR3 contains 14 residues.

CDR3 in amino acids: CSARDPSQGLGGDTQYF. CDR3 in DNA: TGCAGTGCTAGAGACCCCAGTCAGGGGCTTGGGGGAGATACGCAGTATTTT. The V and J genes are TRBV20-1 and TRBJ2-3, with D perhaps TRBD1 (6 bases). V was clipped by 0 bases and J by 5 bases, with 21 bases between them. This CDR3 has 17 amino acids. The germline CDR1 and CDR2 sequences are DFQATT and SNEGSKA (reference sequence).

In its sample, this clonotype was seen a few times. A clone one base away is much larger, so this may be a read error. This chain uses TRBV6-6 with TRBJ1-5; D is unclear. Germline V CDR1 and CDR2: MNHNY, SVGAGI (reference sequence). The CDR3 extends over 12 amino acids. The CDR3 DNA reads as TGTGCCACCAGTCCCTCCTATCAAACCCAGCATTTT. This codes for CATSPSYQTQHF.

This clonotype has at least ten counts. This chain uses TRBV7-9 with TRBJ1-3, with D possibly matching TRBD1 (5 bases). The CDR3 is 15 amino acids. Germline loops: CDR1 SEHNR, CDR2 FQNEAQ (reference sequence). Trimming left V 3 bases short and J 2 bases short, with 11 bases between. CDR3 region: CASSFGQGPGNTIYF. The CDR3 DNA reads TGTGCCAGCAGCTTCGGCCAGGGTCCTGGAAACACCATATATTTT.

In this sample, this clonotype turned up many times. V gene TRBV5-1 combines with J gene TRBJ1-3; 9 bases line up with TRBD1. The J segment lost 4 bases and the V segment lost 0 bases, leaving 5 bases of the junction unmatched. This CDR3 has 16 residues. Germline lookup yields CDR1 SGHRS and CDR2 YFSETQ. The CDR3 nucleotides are TGCGCCAGCAGCTTGGGAGGGACAGGGCCCGGAAACACCATATATTTT. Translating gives CASSLGGTGPGNTIYF.

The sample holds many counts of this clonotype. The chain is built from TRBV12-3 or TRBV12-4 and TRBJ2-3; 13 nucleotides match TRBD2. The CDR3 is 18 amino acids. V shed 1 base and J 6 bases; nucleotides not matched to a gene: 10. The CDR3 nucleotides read TGTGCCAGCAGTTTAGTTTCTAAGGGACTAGCGGGATCGGATACGCAGTATTTT. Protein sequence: CASSLVSKGLAGSDTQYF.

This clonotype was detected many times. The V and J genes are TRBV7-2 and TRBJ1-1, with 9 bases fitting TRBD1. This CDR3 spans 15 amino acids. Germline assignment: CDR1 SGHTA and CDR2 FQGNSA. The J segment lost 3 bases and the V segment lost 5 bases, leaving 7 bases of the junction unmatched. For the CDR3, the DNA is TGTGCCAGCAGCGCCCAACAGGGGGCATACACTGAAGCTTTCTTT. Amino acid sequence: CASSAQQGAYTEAFF. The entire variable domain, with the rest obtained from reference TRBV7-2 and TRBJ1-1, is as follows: GAGVSQSPSNKVTEKGKDVELRCDPISGHTALYWYRQSLGQGLEFLIYFQGNSAPDKSGLPSDRFSAERTGGSVSTLTIQRTQQEDSAVYLCASSAQQGAYTEAFFGQGTRLTVV.

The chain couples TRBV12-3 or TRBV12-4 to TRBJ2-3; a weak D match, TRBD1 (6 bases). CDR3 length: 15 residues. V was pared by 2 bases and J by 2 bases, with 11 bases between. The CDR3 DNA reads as TGTGCCAGCAGTTTATGGGGGCGCGACACAGATACGCAGTATTTT. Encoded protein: CASSLWGRDTDTQYF.

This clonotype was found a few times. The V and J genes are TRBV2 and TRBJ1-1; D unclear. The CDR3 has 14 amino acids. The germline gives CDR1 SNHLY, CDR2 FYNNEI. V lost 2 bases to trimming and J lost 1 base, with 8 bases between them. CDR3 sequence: CASSEYSGNTEAFF. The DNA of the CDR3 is TGTGCCAGCAGTGAATATAGCGGGAACACTGAAGCTTTCTTT.

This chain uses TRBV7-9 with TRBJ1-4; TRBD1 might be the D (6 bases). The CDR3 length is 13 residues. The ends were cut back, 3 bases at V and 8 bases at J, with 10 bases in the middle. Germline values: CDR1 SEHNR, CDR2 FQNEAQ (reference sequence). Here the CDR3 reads CASSFAGGEKLFF. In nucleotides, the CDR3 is TGTGCCAGCAGCTTTGCCGGGGGCGAAAAACTGTTTTTT.

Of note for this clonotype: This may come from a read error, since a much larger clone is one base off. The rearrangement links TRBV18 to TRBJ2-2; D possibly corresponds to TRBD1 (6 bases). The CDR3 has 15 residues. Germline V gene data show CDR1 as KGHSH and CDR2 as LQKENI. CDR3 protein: CASSTGTLNTEELFF. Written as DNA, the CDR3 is TGTGCCAGCTCAACCGGGACACTGAACACCGAGGAGCTGTTTTTT.

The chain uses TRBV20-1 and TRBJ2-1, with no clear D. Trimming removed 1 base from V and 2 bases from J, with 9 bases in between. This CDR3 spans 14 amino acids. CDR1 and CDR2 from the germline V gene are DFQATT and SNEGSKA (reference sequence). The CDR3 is CSARVSLAYNEQFF. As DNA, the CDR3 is TGCAGTGCTAGAGTTAGCCTAGCCTACAATGAGCAGTTCTTC.

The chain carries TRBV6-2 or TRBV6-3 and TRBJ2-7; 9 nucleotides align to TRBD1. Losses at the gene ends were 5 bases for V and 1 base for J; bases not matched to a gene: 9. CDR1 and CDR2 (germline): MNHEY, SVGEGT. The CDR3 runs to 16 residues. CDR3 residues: CASSQRRDRDSYEQYF. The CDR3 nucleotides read TGTGCCAGCAGTCAACGACGGGACAGGGATTCCTACGAGCAGTACTTC.

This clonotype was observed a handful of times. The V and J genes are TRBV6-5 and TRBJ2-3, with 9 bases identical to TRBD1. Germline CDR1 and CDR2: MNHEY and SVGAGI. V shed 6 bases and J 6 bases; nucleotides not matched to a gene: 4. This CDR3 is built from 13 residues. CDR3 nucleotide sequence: TGTGCCAGCAGACGGACAGGGGCCGATACGCAGTATTTT. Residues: CASRRTGADTQYF.